A selection of T cell receptor beta chains follows, all from one sample in a study of identical twins. TCRdb re-derived calls from the 5' RACE reads in MiXCR, one entry per CDR3 protein. The repertoire holds roughly 630,000 distinct CDR3 sequences, with roughly 7.2% as singletons. The sample was also linked to a second study, of yellow fever vaccine responses in identical twins.

The sample taken for sequencing was PBMCs. The origin of the receptors is a young woman in good health. CDR3s include the opening cysteine and the closing phenylalanine or tryptophan. The D gene is left open where the match is weak. Clone size, where shown, is once, few, many, or a class for clones that have expanded.

j_call clone_size v_call d_call cdr3_nt cdr3_aa
TRBJ2-5 few TRBV4-2 - TGTGCCAGCAGCCAAGACGGGACGGGGGAGACCCAGTACTTC CASSQDGTGETQYF
TRBJ2-7 - TRBV7-9 - TGTGCCAGCAGCTTAGATTCTCTACCTTCCTACGAGCAGTACTTC CASSLDSLPSYEQYF
TRBJ1-3 many TRBV29-1 - TGCAGCGGTCACTCTGGAAACACCATATATTTT CSGHSGNTIYF
TRBJ2-1 - TRBV10-2 - TGCGCCAGCAGGGCGACTGCGGGGGCCCCCTACGGTGAGCAGTTCTTC CASRATAGAPYGEQFF
TRBJ2-1 - TRBV5-5 - TGTGCCAGCAGCTTCCTGGACGCCAGGGGCAATGAGCAGTTCTTC CASSFLDARGNEQFF
TRBJ1-4 few TRBV6-2/TRBV6-3 - TGTGCCAGCAGTTACCTGGACGGATATAATGAAAAACTGTTTTTT CASSYLDGYNEKLFF
TRBJ2-5 many TRBV20-1 TRBD2 TGCAGTGCTCGCCGGGACTACTTACAAGAGACCCAGTACTTC CSARRDYLQETQYF
TRBJ2-1 many TRBV6-2/TRBV6-3 - TGTGCCAGCAGTACCAAACAGGGACCTGAAAAGGTGCGGCGCAATGAGCAGTTCTTC CASSTKQGPEKVRRNEQFF
TRBJ2-1 many TRBV12-3/TRBV12-4 TRBD2 TGTGCCAGCACCCGACGGACTAGCGTATACAATGAGCAGTTCTTC CASTRRTSVYNEQFF
TRBJ2-3 many TRBV3-1 - TGTGCCAGCAGCCAAGGCGTCTTGACAGGATCGGATACGCAGTATTTT CASSQGVLTGSDTQYF
TRBJ1-6 many TRBV20-1 - TGCAGTGCTAGAGGGCGGGAGAATTCACCCCTCCACTTT CSARGRENSPLHF
TRBJ2-3 - TRBV5-6 - TGTGCCAGCAGCCCGACGGGGGTCGCTACGCAGTATTTT CASSPTGVATQYF
TRBJ2-1 few TRBV20-1 TRBD2 TGCAGTGCCGACTGGGTAGCGGGAGGTCGGGAGCAGTTCTTC CSADWVAGGREQFF
TRBJ2-2 many TRBV5-1 TRBD1 TGCGCCAGCAGTGACAGGGCAACGAACACCGGGGAGCTGTTTTTT CASSDRATNTGELFF
TRBJ2-5 few TRBV12-3/TRBV12-4 TRBD1 TGTGCCAGCAATCACAGGGGGCTGAGAGAGACCCAGTACTTC CASNHRGLRETQYF
TRBJ1-1 many TRBV5-1 - TGCGCCAGCAGCAGCAGGGACTCGAACACTGAAGCTTTCTTT CASSSRDSNTEAFF
TRBJ1-1 - TRBV2 - TGTGCCAGCAGTGATGTGGGGGACACTGAAGCTTTCTTT CASSDVGDTEAFF